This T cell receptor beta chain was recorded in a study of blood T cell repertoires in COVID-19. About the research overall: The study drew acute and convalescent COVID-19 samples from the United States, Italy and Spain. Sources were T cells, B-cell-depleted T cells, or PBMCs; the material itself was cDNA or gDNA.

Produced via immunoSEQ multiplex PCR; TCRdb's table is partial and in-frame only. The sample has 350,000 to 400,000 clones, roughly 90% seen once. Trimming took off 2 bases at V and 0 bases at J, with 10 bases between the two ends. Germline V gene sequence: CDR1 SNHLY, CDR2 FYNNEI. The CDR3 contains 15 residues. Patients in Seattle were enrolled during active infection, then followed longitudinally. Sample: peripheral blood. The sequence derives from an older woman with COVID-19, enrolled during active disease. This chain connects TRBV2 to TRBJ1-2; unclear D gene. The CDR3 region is CASSEREIANYGYTF. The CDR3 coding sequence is TGTGCCAGCAGTGAACGAGAAATCGCTAACTATGGCTACACCTTC.